One and the same sample provided the 21 T cell receptor beta chains below, sequenced in a study of T cell responses to AZD1222 COVID-19 vaccine (dated by TCRdb to the early 2020s). According to the study, the label for this sample's time point signals: baseline before first vaccination. Library construction relied on the immunoSEQ multiplex PCR assay. TCRdb carries this immuneACCESS record with in-frame sequences only. Its versions omit some clonotypes, under half of them owing to an unresolved V gene in the studies checked, with the rest unexplained. A total of roughly 110,000 clones appear in this sample, about 87% of them only once. More than 10% of the sample is in the top ten clones. The sequences come from peripheral blood, collected on day 0 of AZD1222 vaccination. The source of these receptors is an adult in good health.

The rearrangement joins TRBV5-1 to TRBJ2-5; no clear D gene. The CDR3 extends over 11 amino acids. Trimming took off 2 bases at V and 3 bases at J, with 2 bases between the two ends. The germline CDR1 and CDR2 sequences are SGHRS and YFSETQ. The CDR3 loop is CASSLKETQYF. The CDR3 nucleotides read TGCGCCAGCAGCTTAAAAGAGACCCAGTACTTC.

The chain recombines TRBV19 with TRBJ1-5, with 8 nucleotides matching TRBD1. The CDR3 covers 15 residues. J was trimmed by 1 base and V by 8 bases; bases with no gene match: 7. The V gene's germline CDR1 is LNHDA and CDR2 SQIVND (reference sequence). CDR3 loop: CASSRGLGSNQPQHF. CDR3 nucleotides: TGTGCCAGTTCCAGGGGGCTTGGGAGCAATCAGCCCCAGCATTTT.

V usage is TRBV5-1 and J usage is TRBJ2-5; 9 bases match TRBD1. Losses at the gene ends were 4 bases for V and 2 bases for J; bases not matched to a gene: 3. Germline V lookup: CDR1 SGHRS, CDR2 YFSETQ. This CDR3 comprises 14 residues. CDR3 nucleotide sequence: TGCGCCAGCAGCCCTGGGACAGGGCAAGAGACCCAGTACTTC. This codes for CASSPGTGQETQYF.

The chain links TRBV6-5 to TRBJ1-4; D is unresolved. Germline V CDR1 and CDR2: MNHEY, SVGAGI. The V and J ends lost 9 bases and 10 bases respectively, with 21 bases between them. This CDR3 region has 14 residues. CDR3 loop: CASKESKGTRKLFF. The CDR3 DNA reads TGTGCCAGTAAGGAGTCCAAAGGAACTCGAAAACTGTTTTTT.

In this sample, this clone turned up a few times. Here the CDR3 reads CASSRDRYEAFF. The CDR3 DNA sequence: TGTGCCAGCAGCCGGGACAGATATGAAGCTTTCTTT. The chain carries TRBV7-9 and TRBJ1-1, with TRBD1 matching 7 bases. CDR3 length equals 12 residues. CDR1 is SEHNR, CDR2 FQNEAQ, per germline (reference sequence). With V trimmed by 5 bases and J by 7 bases, 4 bases remained unmatched.

CDR3 sequence: CASSTSGTGGRNTEAFF. DNA of the CDR3: TGCGCCAGCAGCACCTCAGGGACAGGGGGTAGGAACACTGAAGCTTTCTTT. This chain connects TRBV5-1 to TRBJ1-1, with TRBD1 matching over 11 bases. J lost 1 base, V lost 4 bases, and 9 bases had no gene match. The CDR3 has 17 residues. CDR1 SGHRS and CDR2 YFSETQ come from the germline V gene.

This clone was picked up a small number of times. The V gene is TRBV5-1, the J gene TRBJ2-3, with D perhaps being TRBD1 or TRBD2 (6 bases each). There are 14 residues in the CDR3. V shed 2 bases and J shed 3 bases, with 10 bases lying between them. Per germline, CDR1 SGHRS and CDR2 YFSETQ. CDR3 DNA: TGCGCCAGCAGCTTTACGGGGGCGACAGATACGCAGTATTTT. The encoded protein is CASSFTGATDTQYF.

This chain links TRBV5-1 with TRBJ1-3; D gene ambiguous. Between the trimmed V and J ends, which lost 0 bases and 0 bases, there was a span of 7 bases. CDR3 length: 15 residues. Per the germline V gene, CDR1 is SGHRS and CDR2 is YFSETQ. The DNA of the CDR3 is TGCGCCAGCAGCTTGGCGGCCAGCTCTGGAAACACCATATATTTT. It codes for CASSLAASSGNTIYF.

The chain combines TRBV11-2 with TRBJ2-1, with TRBD2 identical over 8 bases. V gave up 3 bases and J gave up 4 bases; unmatched junction bases: 5. CDR1 is SGHAT, CDR2 FQNNGV, per germline. The CDR3 loop spans 15 amino acids. CDR3 sequence reads: CASSFSGKLYNEQFF. CDR3 in DNA: TGTGCCAGCAGCTTTAGCGGGAAATTATACAATGAGCAGTTCTTC. Drawing the rest from reference TRBV11-2 and TRBJ2-1, the complete variable domain is EAGVAQSPRYKIIEKRQSVAFWCNPISGHATLYWYQQILGQGPKLLIQFQNNGVVDDSQLPKDRFSAERLKGVDSTLKIQPAKLEDSAVYLCASSFSGKLYNEQFFGPGTRLTVL.

CDR3 coding DNA: TGTGCCAGCAGCTTCCTCGGGACAGGGGTCACCGGGGAGCTGTTTTTT. It specifies CASSFLGTGVTGELFF. The rearrangement uses TRBV5-4 and TRBJ2-2, with 10 bases aligning to TRBD1. The CDR3 loop spans 16 amino acids. Trimming took 2 bases from V and 4 from J; bases not matched to a gene: 5. Germline V lookup: CDR1 SGHNT, CDR2 YYREEE (reference sequence).

This rearrangement joins TRBV11-1 to TRBJ2-1, with TRBD2 matching over 7 bases. This CDR3 is 16 amino acids long. With V trimmed by 5 bases and J by 8 bases, 15 bases remained unmatched. Germline CDR1 reads SGHAT; CDR2 reads FQDESV (reference sequence). In DNA form, the CDR3 reads TGTGCCAGCAGCAAACTACTAGCGCCCTTGGGTGATGAGCAGTTCTTC. It translates to CASSKLLAPLGDEQFF.

This clone showed up just a few times. In DNA form, the CDR3 reads TGTGCCAGTAGTTCCTTACTTTCAGGGGAGACCCAGTACTTC. Translating it yields CASSSLLSGETQYF. V and J are TRBV19 and TRBJ2-5; perhaps TRBD1 as D (5 bases). V was shortened by 5 bases and J by 5 bases, with 15 bases between the two germline ends. The length of the CDR3 is 14 residues. Germline V lookup: CDR1 LNHDA, CDR2 SQIVND (reference sequence).

CDR3 protein: CASIQWSGAVDTEAFF. The DNA of the CDR3 is TGTGCCAGCATCCAATGGTCGGGGGCCGTGGACACTGAAGCTTTCTTT. This chain joins TRBV7-9 and TRBJ1-1; weak D call: TRBD1 (6 bases). V was clipped by 7 bases and J by 3 bases, with 21 bases between them. The CDR3 has 16 amino acids. Germline V gene lookup returns CDR1 SEHNR and CDR2 FQNEAQ (reference sequence).

The chain joins TRBV7-9 to TRBJ2-5; 8 bases fit TRBD2. V lost 4 bases and J lost 1; bases outside the gene matches: 5. In germline, CDR1 is SEHNR, CDR2 FQNEAQ (reference sequence). The CDR3 contains 15 residues. CDR3 coding DNA: TGTGCCAGCAGCTCCACTAGCGGATTCCAAGAGACCCAGTACTTC. Translated: CASSSTSGFQETQYF. The whole variable domain, remainder taken from reference TRBV7-9 and TRBJ2-5, is DTGVSQNPRHKITKRGQNVTFRCDPISEHNRLYWYRQTLGQGPEFLTYFQNEAQLEKSRLLSDRFSAERPKGSFSTLEIQRTEQGDSAMYLCASSSTSGFQETQYFGPGTRLLVL.

CDR3 nucleotides: TGTGCCAGCAGAAAGGGCGGCTCCTACAATGAGCAGTTCTTC. Its translation is CASRKGGSYNEQFF. The chain uses TRBV27 and TRBJ2-1; D unclear. The germline V gene has CDR1 MNHEY and CDR2 SMNVEV (reference sequence). This CDR3 is 14 amino acids long. The ends were cut back, 6 bases at V and 0 bases at J, with 9 bases in the middle.

Only one count was recorded for this clone. The CDR3 coding sequence is TGTGCCATCAGTAATACTAAATCGGGATCCCGCGAGCAGTACTTC. This gives the protein CAISNTKSGSREQYF. The chain recombines TRBV10-3 with TRBJ2-7; TRBD2 might be the D (5 bases). The CDR3 runs 15 residues. The V gene's germline CDR1 is ENHRY and CDR2 SYGVKD. V was trimmed by 5 bases and J by 6 bases, leaving 20 bases between them.

In DNA form, the CDR3 reads TGCGCCAGCAGCCCGCTGGGGACTAGCGGGATATCTACAGATACGCAGTATTTT. This gives the protein CASSPLGTSGISTDTQYF. J is TRBJ2-3 and V is TRBV5-1; 13 bases agree with TRBD2. From germline, CDR1 is SGHRS and CDR2 YFSETQ. J gave up 3 bases and V 4 bases, and 11 bases lay outside the gene matches. The CDR3 extends over 18 amino acids.

V gene TRBV29-1 combines with J gene TRBJ1-1, with a tentative D call TRBD1 (6 bases). Germline-derived CDR1 and CDR2 are SQVTM and ANQGSEA. This CDR3 spans 14 amino acids. V lost 6 bases to trimming and J lost 5 bases, with 19 bases between them. This CDR3 reads CSVPGTPGWTEAFF. The CDR3 nucleotides are TGCAGCGTACCCGGGACACCTGGTTGGACTGAAGCTTTCTTT.

The chain employs TRBV11-2 and TRBJ2-7, with 7 bases that match TRBD1. Germline V gene lookup returns CDR1 SGHAT and CDR2 FQNNGV. Unmatched junction bases numbered 4, after V lost 2 bases and J lost 0 bases. CDR3 length: 15 amino acids. This CDR3 reads CASSLTGASSYEQYF. The CDR3 DNA follows: TGTGCCAGCAGCTTAACAGGGGCTAGCTCCTACGAGCAGTACTTC.

The chain combines TRBV12-2 with TRBJ2-1; the table gives TRBD2 as D, unverified against the DNA. TRBV12-2 is a pseudogene segment. The CDR3 loop spans 20 amino acids. The CDR3 bases are TGTGCAAGTCGCTTTAGAAGGGGACTAGCGGGAGGAGGGACCTACAATGAGCAGTTCTTC. Its translation: CASRFRRGLAGGGTYNEQFF.

The V gene is TRBV4-1, the J gene TRBJ2-7; possible D gene TRBD1, 6 bases. CDR1 and CDR2 from the germline V gene are MGHRA and YSYEKL. CDR3 size: 13 residues. V lost 2 bases and J 4 bases, leaving 9 bases between the germline ends. DNA of the CDR3: TGCGCCAGCAGCCAAATAGGGGGATACGAGCAGTACTTC. It translates to CASSQIGGYEQYF.